This entry is about one T cell receptor (beta chain). The target antigen is unknown. Sampling times: baseline, cycle 4 day 1, cycle 7 day 1. This entry belongs to a study of OX40 agonist ivuxolimab in advanced cancers. Study findings and constraints: In the 0.1-3.0 mg/kg groups, partial responders showed among the lowest expansion.

Germline CDR1 reads SGDLS; CDR2 reads YYNGEE. Trimming took off 0 bases at V and 5 bases at J, with 11 bases between the two ends. CDR3 length equals 14 residues. Clones were read by immunoSEQ multiplex PCR, and TCRdb kept only the in-frame ones, dropping some. The sample carries over 50,000 clones, nearly 90% recorded once. The origin of this receptor is an adult with an advanced solid tumor such as melanoma, head and neck, liver or kidney cancer. V usage is TRBV9 and J usage is TRBJ2-5; possible D gene TRBD2, 5 bases. Sequenced here: CD4+ or CD8+ T cells sorted from blood, sampled in a trial of the OX40 agonist ivuxolimab. CDR3 sequence reads: CASSVVASGETQYF. The CDR3 DNA reads as TGTGCCAGCAGCGTAGTGGCCTCGGGGGAGACCCAGTACTTC.